The rows below give T cell receptor beta chains drawn from one sample of a study of cytomegalovirus exposure and HLA in healthy donors. This table comes from immunoSEQ multiplex PCR, and its TCRdb copy is limited to in-frame clones, with some not included. The repertoire holds over 150,000 clones, with approximately 77% as singletons. The sample taken for sequencing was PBMCs. The receptors were gathered from a man under 40 in good health and CMV-seropositive. Both conserved end residues are trimmed from each CDR3.

TRBV19,ASSIAPGNYGYT
TRBV28,ASVGAAYNEQF
TRBV27,ASTRDLWRPLH
TRBV6-1,ASSEKAGGSYEQY
TRBV6-1,ATAQELYNSPLH
TRBV29-1,SVTGTGGQQY
TRBV28,ASSLPRTVRTGQPQH
TRBV7-2,ASSLGTGGGNQPQH
TRBV4-3,ASSHPTRTDTQY
TRBV27,ASSRQGAFYGYT
TRBV6-1,ASSPGANNQPQH
TRBV11-2,ASSLGRGEPHSPLH
TRBV7-3,ASSQHLDRADTQY
TRBV27,ASSSDRPSYEQY
TRBV7-9,ASRGQGNTGELF
TRBV5-1,ASSLEGQGTDTQY
TRBV10-3,AISVRPRDSPLH
TRBV7-9,ASSQRDIQETQY
TRBV5-1,ASSGGGANYNEQF
TRBV2,ASSGTGTSRETQY
TRBV30,AWSQGLDTEAF
TRBV27,ASSLRTGAMNTEAF
TRBV27,ASSTAGFDEQY
TRBV19,ASSIAPSGLAVYLTDTQY
TRBV28,ASRRYRLEGSEQY
TRBV5-4,ASSSSGGAFGETQY
TRBV2,ASSYGSGQGNNSPLH
TRBV29-1,SAPGSSETQY
TRBV29-1,SVEGQSYEQY
TRBV9,ASSPGRSGNTIY
TRBV6-1,AGRQFSGNTIY
TRBV6-6,ASAGATKETQY
TRBV4-3,ASRQDGNRYNEQF
TRBV18,ASSPSSGEPQH
TRBV6-1,ASSDTTGAQETQY
TRBV6-1,ASSEGGGQGLKSNQPQH
TRBV6-1,ASNRFMNTEAF
TRBV29-1,SAGGTGFYEQY
TRBV5-6,ASSLTGASYEQY
TRBV10-3,AISDPLGEGYT
TRBV5-1,ASSKDPQVGSGELF
TRBV6-1,ASSGQGDYNSPLH
TRBV5-1,ASNESPTGPDTQY
TRBV4-2,ASSQDGWGREGYT